This T cell receptor (beta chain) came from a study of PD-L1 blockade in urothelial cancer (dated by TCRdb to between 2016 and 2019). About the full investigation: All patients started therapy at some point between 2014 and 2016 and received atezolizumab 1,200 mg intravenously every 3 weeks. Roughly ten patients achieved durable clinical benefit and 20 did not. About 85% of the roughly 29 patients were identified as males with urothelial cancer of bladder origin, and a prior smoking history was reported by 18 of 29 patients. Durable clinical benefit was defined as progression-free survival longer than 6 months, and TCR features were also tested against progression-free and overall survival. In the same patients, whole exome sequencing and RNA sequencing of pretreatment tumors were performed in addition to TCR sequencing. An ECOG performance status of 0 or 1 was recorded for the patients, and 0 to 3 prior chemotherapy regimens had been received by the patients. Blood samples gave median yields of approximately 130,000 T cells and approximately 80,000 unique TCRs, along with a median clonality of 0.080. Pretreatment tumor samples, along with matched peripheral blood serially collected before and after atezolizumab treatment, were subjected to TCR sequencing. The study, an exploratory multi-omic analysis, examined somatic, immune and clinical correlates of response to PD-L1 blockade with atezolizumab in urothelial cancer. Blood samples were analyzed 3 weeks after the start of treatment (second dose) and 6 weeks after the start of treatment. Pretreatment blood TCR-seq was available for about 30 patients, at least one posttreatment blood collection was obtained for about 25 patients, and tumor TCR-seq was available for about 25 patients.

Synthetic TCR analog templates were spiked into each PCR so that absolute template abundance could be estimated from read counts. The immunoSEQ assay was used to amplify TCRbeta CDR3 regions from genomic DNA with bias-controlled V and J gene primers. Rearranged TCRbeta segments were sequenced at approximately 20X coverage. The authors' pipeline ran thus. Clustering was used to correct sequencing errors, and CDR3s were annotated against IMGT to assign V, D and J genes. Downstream analyses used only productive TCRbeta rearrangements and left out out-of-frame or stop-codon sequences. Clonality was computed as one minus Shannon entropy normalized by the log of the number of unique productive sequences. Clones differing between time points or between blood and tumor were identified by Fisher's exact test with Benjamini-Hochberg correction at adjusted p below 0.01. The immuneACCESS repertoire file appears here via TCRdb, limited to in-frame rearrangements. These files lack a portion of the clones; in checked studies, under half of the deficit traces to unresolved V genes, and the cause of the others is not known. The D gene and trimming were derived from the DNA, and the V and J assignments and clone size from that table. The sample includes 35,000 to 45,000 clones, with 80% to 95% observed a single time. The top ten hold just under 8.5% of the sample.

Findings and caveats that apply to the study as a whole: Improved progression-free and overall survival was found to be associated with pretreatment peripheral blood TCR clonality below the median. Among patients with durable benefit, tumor-associated TCR clones showed greater expansion in peripheral blood 3 weeks after treatment started (n ≈ 22, p = 0.022). Because the sample size was small (n ≈ 27) and many of the analyses were exploratory, the results are meant to be hypothesis-generating.

Taken from the germline V gene, the CDR1 and CDR2 loops are SGHAT and FQNNGV. The CDR3 goes from the cysteine to the phenylalanine over 16 residues. The kept DNA is CDR3 alone, 48 bases in frame from the first base. Trimming accounts for 3 bases at V and 3 bases at J, while the number of junction bases matched to no gene is 9. A cohort of about 30 patients with locally advanced or metastatic urothelial carcinoma, treated at Memorial Sloan Kettering on a trial protocol, was included. Peripheral blood mononuclear cells were collected pretreatment and during treatment, at between 1 and 8 total time points per patient. The Qiagen DNeasy Blood extraction kit was used to purify genomic DNA from total PBMCs and tumor samples. Collected pretreatment and during treatment, PBMCs were isolated and stored as previously described. As regards this clone: The antigen it binds to is not known. There are no base qualities to consult, and no much larger clone falls within one base.

Rearrangement joined TRBV11-2 to TRBJ2-7, and 9 bases in between align with TRBD1. Sequencing was performed on PBMCs, taken around atezolizumab (anti-PD-L1) treatment. The receptor was derived from a man between 65 and 85 years old with urothelial cancer. The nucleotides read TGTGCCAGCAGCTTCAGGACCGGGACAGGGCTCTACGAGCAGTACTTC. This codes for CASSFRTGTGLYEQYF.